The source of this T cell receptor beta chain is a study of cytomegalovirus exposure and HLA in healthy donors. Across the study: As released early, the data held around 80 million unique TCRs from HLA-typed donors. Study outcomes and limitations: The investigators catalogued 150 to 200 TCR beta chains as cytomegalovirus-associated. In a later analysis, HLA-associated beta chains showed higher expansion and lower generation probabilities than comparable chains.

Researchers ran the PCR with 60 Vbeta and 13 Jbeta primers. Profiling relied on immunoSEQ multiplex PCR, and the TCRdb table lists in-frame clones only, not all of them. The sample is made up of about 160,000 clones, and the top ten hold 1.3% of it. As concerns this clone: Its specificity is unknown.

The CDR3 is 14 amino acids. Between the trimmed V and J ends, which lost 2 bases and 2 bases, there was a span of 8 bases. Germline CDR1 reads SGHRS; CDR2 reads YFSETQ. The rearrangement joins TRBV5-1 to TRBJ1-5; D not resolved. This TCR was recovered from a woman aged 55-75 years in good health and CMV-seronegative. The sequenced sample consisted of PBMCs. The CDR3 region has the DNA TGCGCCAGCAGCTTCCTGGGAGGCAATCAGCCCCAGCATTTT. Amino acid sequence: CASSFLGGNQPQHF.